The rows below give T cell receptor beta chains drawn from one sample of a study of T cells expressing NK-cell markers. After re-calling the 5' RACE reads, TCRdb lists one entry per CDR3 protein, DNA absent. In all, the sample yields some 410,000 distinct CDR3 sequences. Specimen: blood T cells: a sorted CD56 or NKG2C T cell subset, CD4+ or CD8+ T cells, or bulk PBMC T cells (not recorded which). The source is a woman between 18 and 69 years old in good health. CDR3s include the opening cysteine and the closing phenylalanine or tryptophan.

J: TRBJ2-1
V: TRBV2
CDR3: CASSEGTAYNEQFF

J: TRBJ1-4
V: TRBV7-9
CDR3: CASSSRQGTNEKLFF

J: TRBJ1-6
V: TRBV18
CDR3: CASSPETGLGSPLHF

J: TRBJ2-5
V: TRBV5-5
CDR3: CASSFLTGKETQYF

J: TRBJ2-3
V: TRBV28
CDR3: CASSPSGRLGDTQYF

J: TRBJ1-3
V: TRBV5-1
CDR3: CASSRGQQPSGNTIYF

J: TRBJ1-4
V: TRBV6-5
CDR3: CASSSVRSTTNEKLFF

J: TRBJ1-1
V: TRBV20-1
CDR3: CSARRGGYTEAFF

J: TRBJ2-7
V: TRBV4-2
CDR3: CASSRDTPEQYF

J: TRBJ2-6
V: TRBV6-2/TRBV6-3
CDR3: CASKSQNSYGANVLTF

J: TRBJ1-1
V: TRBV19
CDR3: CASSWGAAGRDTEAFF

J: TRBJ1-1
V: TRBV7-2
CDR3: CASSLVKRIEAFF

J: TRBJ2-2
V: TRBV5-6
CDR3: CASSLVQGISGELFF

J: TRBJ2-2
V: TRBV20-1
CDR3: CSADTGLTGELFF

J: TRBJ2-1
V: TRBV7-9
CDR3: CASSLRAGGPGYNEQFF

J: TRBJ2-7
V: TRBV20-1
CDR3: CSAGGDTGFYEQYF

J: TRBJ2-2
V: TRBV4-3
CDR3: CASSQNTGELFF

J: TRBJ1-5
V: TRBV7-2
CDR3: CASSLAGSQPQHF

J: TRBJ1-4
V: TRBV19
CDR3: CASRPGIALEKLFF

J: TRBJ1-2
V: TRBV7-2
CDR3: CASSLEVSNYGYTF

J: TRBJ1-4
V: TRBV12-3/TRBV12-4
CDR3: CAINTRGRSEGKLFF

J: TRBJ1-1
V: TRBV20-1
CDR3: CSASDVRNTEAFF

J: TRBJ2-7
V: TRBV2
CDR3: CASSWRHSYEQYF

J: TRBJ2-7
V: TRBV18
CDR3: CASSRTSGRAYEQYF

J: TRBJ2-1
V: TRBV15
CDR3: CATSRDATGRGGNEQFF

J: TRBJ2-1
V: TRBV7-9
CDR3: CASSFNSGAYNEQFF

J: TRBJ2-2
V: TRBV11-2
CDR3: CASSVGGENTGELFF

J: TRBJ1-5
V: TRBV7-8
CDR3: CASSLEVGKNQPQHF

J: TRBJ2-2
V: TRBV27
CDR3: CASRPTTGRTGELFF

J: TRBJ1-5
V: TRBV27
CDR3: CASSPHRGNQPQHF

J: TRBJ2-1
V: TRBV12-3/TRBV12-4
CDR3: CASSLTGGYNEQFF

J: TRBJ2-1
V: TRBV5-5
CDR3: CASSNSGTSYNEQFF

J: TRBJ2-3
V: TRBV4-3
CDR3: CASSQGSAGSTDTQYF

J: TRBJ1-4
V: TRBV12-3/TRBV12-4
CDR3: CASSPQGAINEKLFF

J: TRBJ2-3
V: TRBV29-1
CDR3: CSVMTVYTDTQYF

J: TRBJ1-5
V: TRBV12-3/TRBV12-4
CDR3: CASTGDISGTQHF

J: TRBJ1-2
V: TRBV12-3/TRBV12-4
CDR3: CASGITGAAYGYTF

J: TRBJ2-2
V: TRBV6-2/TRBV6-3
CDR3: CASSYGRLAGTAGELFF

J: TRBJ1-2
V: TRBV12-3/TRBV12-4
CDR3: CASSLGDFRTYGYTF

J: TRBJ2-1
V: TRBV28
CDR3: CASSFPSGTSSYNEQFF

J: TRBJ1-3
V: TRBV7-8
CDR3: CASTASDRGNTIYF

J: TRBJ2-3
V: TRBV12-3/TRBV12-4
CDR3: CASSLNGGDTDTQYF

J: TRBJ1-1
V: TRBV7-2
CDR3: CASGGDTEAFF

J: TRBJ2-7
V: TRBV5-1
CDR3: CASSLAAGQSYEQYF

J: TRBJ1-5
V: TRBV20-1
CDR3: CSARWGNQPQHF

J: TRBJ2-3
V: TRBV18
CDR3: CASSPPRGAGTDTQYF

J: TRBJ2-5
V: TRBV29-1
CDR3: CSVVWDPQETQYF

J: TRBJ2-5
V: TRBV9
CDR3: CASSPTAANQETQYF

J: TRBJ1-2
V: TRBV12-3/TRBV12-4
CDR3: CASSSGTSRDHGYTF